Listed here are 13 T cell receptor beta chains from one sample, sequenced in a study of shared clonotypes between healthy human individuals (TCRdb year 2020). Libraries were built with the immunoSEQ multiplex PCR assay. TCRdb stores this immuneACCESS table with in-frame sequences only. Part of the clones is absent; in the studies checked, under half of the shortfall reflects unresolved V genes, and no reason is known for the rest. Recorded for this sample are over a million clones; roughly 96% of them occurred a single time. The ten largest make up roughly 1.2% of the sample. Sequenced sample: naive CD4+ T cells sorted from blood. The cell subset or site label here, explained by the study, means: CD45RA+ positively selected. These TCRs come from a man in his thirties or forties in good health.

The rearrangement links TRBV4-1 to TRBJ2-1, with D possibly TRBD1 on 5 matching bases. In germline, CDR1 is MGHRA, CDR2 YSYEKL. The CDR3 spans 16 residues. V was clipped by 0 bases and J by 8 bases, with 17 bases between them. As DNA, the CDR3 is TGCGCCAGCAGCCAAGAGTGGGGCGACTCCGTCTATGAGCAGTTCTTC. Protein sequence: CASSQEWGDSVYEQFF.

This clone was seen once. This rearrangement joins TRBV1 to TRBJ2-7; the D segment call TRBD2 is taken from the table without a DNA check. TRBV1 is listed as a pseudogene. The CDR3 runs 19 residues. The CDR3 nucleotides read TGCACCAGCAGCCAAGACCCGGGACTAGCGGGAGGAAATACCTACGAGCAGTACTTC. The encoded protein is CTSSQDPGLAGGNTYEQYF.

The V and J genes are TRBV29-1 and TRBJ2-1, with a weak D call TRBD2 (5 bases). There are 18 residues in the CDR3. Trimming left V 2 bases short and J 4 bases short, with 24 bases between. The V gene's germline CDR1 is SQVTM and CDR2 ANQGSEA. The CDR3 DNA reads as TGCAGCGTTGAAAAGGTGAGGACTGCGACGGCCGGTTACAATGAGCAGTTCTTC. Translating gives CSVEKVRTATAGYNEQFF.

Only one count was recorded for this clone. The chain carries TRBV9 and TRBJ2-1; tentative D call: TRBD2 (5 bases). CDR3 size: 17 residues. The germline CDR1 and CDR2 sequences are SGDLS and YYNGEE. With 0 bases removed from V and 0 bases from J, the gap between germline ends came to 13 bases. Here the CDR3 reads CASSVVGAAFSYNEQFF. As DNA, the CDR3 is TGTGCCAGCAGCGTAGTTGGAGCGGCCTTCTCCTACAATGAGCAGTTCTTC. Full variable domain (rest looked up from reference TRBV9 and TRBJ2-1): DSGVTQTPKHLITATGQRVTLRCSPRSGDLSVYWYQQSLDQGLQFLIQYYNGEERAKGNILERFSAQQFPDLHSELNLSSLELGDSALYFCASSVVGAAFSYNEQFFGPGTRLTVL.

The rearrangement joins TRBV10-2 to TRBJ2-7; 10 bases are a match to TRBD2. The V and J ends lost 2 bases and 6 bases, in that order; junction bases with no gene match: 4. The V gene's germline CDR1 is WSHSY and CDR2 SAAADI. This CDR3 spans 14 amino acids. For the CDR3, the DNA is TGCGCCAGCAGTGAGCTAGCGGGAGCTCTCGAGCAGTACTTC. Protein product: CASSELAGALEQYF.

Of note for this clone: Other DNA sequences from this sample encode an identical CDR3 as well. The chain uses TRBV5-1 and TRBJ2-1; 9 nucleotides line up with TRBD1. V was clipped by 0 bases and J by 4 bases; unmatched bases: 2. Germline V gene sequence: CDR1 SGHRS, CDR2 YFSETQ. The CDR3 extends over 15 amino acids. CDR3 sequence (DNA): TGCGCCAGCAGCTTGGGGGACAGGGTATACAATGAGCAGTTCTTC. Protein: CASSLGDRVYNEQFF.

The chain couples TRBV10-1 to TRBJ2-1; TRBD2 aligns across 8 bases. Per the germline V gene, CDR1 is WNHNN and CDR2 is SYGVQD (reference sequence). V was pared by 3 bases and J by 6 bases, with 4 bases of the junction left unmatched. CDR3 length: 14 amino acids. The CDR3 coding sequence is TGCGCCAGCAGTGACCTCGGACTAGCCAATGAGCAGTTCTTC. It yields the protein CASSDLGLANEQFF.

The rearrangement joins TRBV12-5 to TRBJ2-1; 14 bases agree with TRBD2. This CDR3 spans 21 amino acids. The germline V gene encodes CDR1 LGHNT and CDR2 FRNRAP. V lost 3 bases to trimming and J lost 3 bases; unmatched junction nucleotides: 16. The CDR3 region has the DNA TGTGCTAGTGGTTTCGGCCCGACTAGCGGGAGGGTAGAGTTGTTCTACAATGAGCAGTTCTTC. Its translation is CASGFGPTSGRVELFYNEQFF.

The chain links TRBV2 to TRBJ1-5; no reliable D call. The CDR3 sequence is 14 residues long. Trimming stripped 4 bases from V and 7 bases from J, with 14 bases between. The germline V gene has CDR1 SNHLY and CDR2 FYNNEI. The CDR3: CASSGDTLWQPQHF. The CDR3 nucleotides read TGTGCCAGCAGTGGAGATACCCTCTGGCAGCCCCAGCATTTT.

With respect to this clone: Other DNA sequences in this specimen translate into the identical CDR3. This chain connects TRBV7-2 to TRBJ1-1; D is possibly TRBD1 (5 bases). CDR1 and CDR2 (germline): SGHTA, FQGNSA. The V end was cut by 4 bases, the J end by 2 bases, with 8 bases between. The CDR3 has 13 amino acids. CDR3 DNA sequence: TGTGCCAGCAGCTCCAGGGTTAACACTGAAGCTTTCTTT. Amino acid sequence: CASSSRVNTEAFF.

The V gene is TRBV4-2, the J gene TRBJ2-3; a weak D match, TRBD2 (6 bases). The CDR3 has 16 residues. Trimming removed 3 bases at V and 0 bases at J, with 13 bases between. Germline V gives CDR1 LGHNA, CDR2 YNFKEQ. CDR3 nucleotides: TGTGCCAGCAGCCATAAAAATCTAGCGAGCACAGATACGCAGTATTTT. This codes for CASSHKNLASTDTQYF.

The rearrangement joins TRBV2 to TRBJ2-1; TRBD1 matches 7 bases. The germline gives CDR1 SNHLY, CDR2 FYNNEI. The CDR3 contains 13 residues. Germline trimming cut 0 bases from V and 9 bases from J; bases unmatched to any gene: 2. CDR3 DNA: TGTGCCAGCAGTGAAGCGGCAGGGGGTGAGCAGTTCTTC. This gives the protein CASSEAAGGEQFF.

The chain links TRBV10-1 to TRBJ2-7; 8 bases align to TRBD2. From germline, CDR1 is WNHNN and CDR2 SYGVQD (reference sequence). V trimming: 5 bases; J trimming: 0 bases; junction bases outside the gene matches: 6. The CDR3 runs to 15 residues. CDR3 loop: CASSKLADPSYEQYF. The DNA for the CDR3 is TGCGCCAGCAGTAAACTAGCGGACCCCTCCTACGAGCAGTACTTC.